This T cell receptor beta chain was captured by sequencing in a study of T-cell reconstitution after alpha-beta-depleted transplantation in children. Study-wide points: After transplant, at about two months, alpha-beta T cells were reportedly derived from several hundred expanded graft clones.

This clonotype was recorded a few times. Its target is not known. Preparing the TCRbeta library involved the use of unique molecular identifiers. Each CDR3 protein gets one entry after TCRdb re-called the PCR reads with MiXCR. The profile covers hundreds of thousands of distinct CDR3 sequences, with around 15% appearing a single time and less than 30% taken by the ten largest. CDR1 and CDR2 from the germline V gene are SGHRS and YFSETQ. V was clipped by 4 bases and J by 10 bases, with 15 bases between them. The CDR3 is made up of 13 amino acids. The TCR sequence derives from a boy under two years old who had a stem cell transplant for Wiskott-Aldrich syndrome, so the T cells may come from the graft donor. This chain joins TRBV5-1 and TRBJ2-1; D unresolved. Sequencing used PBMCs, mostly from graft donor cells, obtained 360 days after TCRalphabeta/CD19-depleted stem cell transplant. In DNA form, the CDR3 reads TGCGCCAGCAGCCCGGTGGTCCCTGAAGAGCAGTTCTTC. This sequence encodes CASSPVVPEEQFF.